The following is a TCR beta chain sequence with its context. Its antigen is currently unknown. The sample is drawn from a study of T cell repertoires in cytomegalovirus infection. Background on the study: HLA-C-restricted CMV epitopes, recently identified, and well-studied HLA-B-restricted ones were used by the study. Public signatures in TCR beta pointed to CMV infection and matching HLA type. Study-level points and caveats: Carriers of CMV and the relevant HLA type were discriminated by public TCR beta frequency.

V lost 0 bases to trimming and J lost 0 bases; unmatched junction nucleotides: 4. This CDR3 is 17 amino acids long. Germline-derived CDR1 and CDR2 are DFQATT and SNEGSKA (reference sequence). TCRdb reanalysed the reads using MiXCR and keeps one entry per CDR3 protein. Counted here are more than 300,000 distinct CDR3 sequences, 34% occurring once; the ten biggest clones make up roughly 13%. The source is a human donor in good health (CMV status not recorded). Some clones in this sample may be carry-over from other donors' samples. The specimen was cultured PBMCs, collected from culture after CMV antigen stimulation. The rearrangement joins TRBV20-1 to TRBJ2-3; TRBD2 aligns across 12 bases. CDR3 amino acids: CSARDLGTSGSTDTQYF. Written as DNA, the CDR3 is TGCAGTGCTAGAGATCTAGGGACTAGCGGGAGCACAGATACGCAGTATTTT.